This T cell receptor beta chain stems from a study of cytomegalovirus exposure and HLA in healthy donors. Turning to this clone: Antigen: not known.

Overall study findings and caveats: Based on reports, TCR beta sequences accurately predicted HLA-A and HLA-B alleles for most subjects. Using a false discovery rate of 0.05, a later analysis showed that 15,000 to 20,000 TCR beta sequences were associated with HLA alleles.

Germline V gene sequence: CDR1 SGHTA, CDR2 FQGNSA. This CDR3 has 15 amino acids. J lost 4 bases, V lost 1 base, and 5 bases had no gene match. 13 Jbeta primers and 60 Vbeta primers were used for the PCR. Clones were read by immunoSEQ multiplex PCR, and TCRdb kept only the in-frame ones, dropping some. The sample holds around 100,000 clones. Healthy bone marrow donors formed the donor group. This receptor was obtained from a man aged 35 to 55 in good health and CMV-seronegative. Input material: PBMCs. The rearrangement links TRBV7-2 to TRBJ2-5; 8 bases are shared with TRBD2. The DNA for the CDR3 is TGTGCCAGCAGCTTAGTTGGGACTAGTCTAGAGACCCAGTACTTC. Translated, it gives CASSLVGTSLETQYF.